Below are 5 T cell receptor beta chains sequenced from a single sample in a study of post-analysis software for immune sequencing data. TCR beta libraries were prepared from cDNA with unique molecular identifiers. TCRdb passed the PCR reads through MiXCR, listing each CDR3 protein once. The sample has about half a million distinct CDR3 sequences, approximately 34% seen once. Study-wide results and limits: The study found TRBV5-6, TRBV5-1 and TRBV20-1 among 5 or 6 TRBV segments more frequent in patients than controls.

Their target antigens are unknown. The source material was blood. These receptors originate from a girl aged 2-17 years with multiple sclerosis.

The chain couples TRBV5-1 to TRBJ2-5; D is possibly TRBD2 (5 bases). Trimming removed 4 bases at V and 1 base at J, with 14 bases between. This CDR3 spans 15 amino acids. Germline CDR1 is SGHRS and CDR2 is YFSETQ. The CDR3 region has the DNA TGCGCCAGCAGCCCGGAACTAGGATTCCAAGAGACCCAGTACTTC. This gives the protein CASSPELGFQETQYF.

Comment on this clonotype: A read error may account for a junction end that differs from germline. The V gene is TRBV3-1, the J gene TRBJ1-2, with a possible D match to TRBD1 (6 bases). CDR3 size: 15 residues. CDR1 and CDR2 (germline): LGHDT, YNNKEL (reference sequence). CDR3 amino acids: CTSSQPGDANYGYTF. In nucleotides, the CDR3 is TGTACCAGCAGCCAACCAGGGGACGCTAACTATGGCTACACCTTC.

This chain joins TRBV5-5 and TRBJ1-1; 7 bases map to TRBD1. V trimming: 4 bases; J trimming: 8 bases; junction bases outside the gene matches: 5. Germline V gene data show CDR1 as SGHKS and CDR2 as YYEKEE (reference sequence). The CDR3 loop spans 12 amino acids. The CDR3 DNA reads as TGTGCCAGCAGCCCGGGACAGCCCGAAGCTTTCTTT. Its translation is CASSPGQPEAFF.

The chain joins TRBV6-1 to TRBJ1-5; D remains ambiguous. Trimming removed 6 bases from V and 3 bases from J, with 18 bases in between. Germline V lookup: CDR1 MNHNS, CDR2 SASEGT. This CDR3 contains 16 residues. For the CDR3, the DNA is TGTGCCAGCAGCGCCTACGGGGTAGGCCTCAATCAGCCCCAGCATTTT. Protein sequence: CASSAYGVGLNQPQHF.

As concerns this clonotype: As the CDR3 is not closed by the conserved phenylalanine or tryptophan, this likely results from a read error. The chain has TRBV12-3 or TRBV12-4 and TRBJ2-1; 8 bases are a match to TRBD2. The J call may be incorrect, as the DNA end agrees better with TRBJ2-7. This CDR3 has 15 residues. CDR3 in DNA: TGTGCCAGCAGTCCGAGCGGGGGACCCTACAATGAGCAGTACTTA. Protein product: CASSPSGGPYNEQYL.